These 17 T cell receptor beta chains came from one sample sequenced in a study of CD8+ T cells in alopecia areata (dated by TCRdb to the late 2010s). Reading the label with the study, this specimen's treatment or condition is: oral pan-JAK inhibitor, 5-10 mg twice daily. Library creation used the immunoSEQ multiplex PCR assay. To provide template for TCR sequencing, every sample had RNA extracted and reverse transcribed into cDNA. Imported from immuneACCESS, the table was reduced by TCRdb to in-frame sequences with V and J called. These copies leave out some clones; in studies compared against another copy, an unresolved V gene accounts for under half, and the cause of the remainder is not known. The sample yields over 250,000 clones; 60% were counted once. The ten largest clones capture 0.8% to 1% of the sample. This sample comprised CD4+ T cells sorted from blood, obtained at week 52, from a patient treated with tofacitinib. The receptor set was obtained from a human donor with alopecia areata.

The V call is TRBV9, the J call TRBJ1-1; 7 nucleotides align to TRBD1. The junction had 5 bases not matched to a gene; V was cut back by 4 bases and J by 5 bases. This CDR3 is 13 amino acids long. Per germline, CDR1 SGDLS and CDR2 YYNGEE. DNA for the CDR3: TGTGCCAGCAGCTCAACGACAGGGACTGAAGCTTTCTTT. This sequence encodes CASSSTTGTEAFF.

The gene calls are TRBV5-1 and TRBJ2-7; D remains unclear. Trimming left V 0 bases short and J 1 base short, with 5 bases between. CDR3 length equals 13 residues. The V gene's germline CDR1 is SGHRS and CDR2 YFSETQ. CDR3 residues: CASSLGRSYEQYF. The CDR3 DNA reads as TGCGCCAGCAGCTTGGGGAGATCCTACGAGCAGTACTTC.

The chain combines TRBV6-5 with TRBJ2-2; a possible D gene is TRBD1 (5 bases). Looked up from germline, CDR1 is MNHEY and CDR2 is SVGAGI. This CDR3 contains 12 residues. Trimming cost V 4 bases and J 7 bases, with 7 bases left between them. The CDR3 loop reads CASSSGIGELFF. CDR3 nucleotides: TGTGCCAGCAGTTCAGGGATCGGGGAGCTGTTTTTT.

Only a few counts were recorded for this clone. The chain uses TRBV19 and TRBJ2-4; D might be TRBD1 or TRBD2, each matching 7 bases. Germline-derived CDR1 and CDR2 are LNHDA and SQIVND (reference sequence). This CDR3 comprises 16 residues. V lost 6 bases to trimming and J lost 9 bases, with 24 bases between them. The CDR3 region is CASSPREGAGHGIQYF. For the CDR3, the DNA is TGTGCCAGTAGCCCAAGGGAGGGGGCTGGGCACGGCATTCAGTACTTC.

On this clone: Different DNA sequences within this sample yield the same CDR3. The chain employs TRBV5-1 and TRBJ2-5; no definite D call. Trimming left V 2 bases short and J 1 base short, with 9 bases between. This CDR3 is built from 14 residues. Germline lookup yields CDR1 SGHRS and CDR2 YFSETQ. The CDR3 region is CASSLTAAQETQYF. The DNA for the CDR3 is TGCGCCAGCAGCTTAACGGCAGCCCAAGAGACCCAGTACTTC.

The chain carries TRBV11-2 and TRBJ2-5; a weak D match, TRBD2 (6 bases). The CDR3 length is 15 residues. The ends were cut back, 5 bases at V and 2 bases at J, with 15 bases in the middle. Germline-derived CDR1 and CDR2 are SGHAT and FQNNGV. DNA of the CDR3: TGTGCCAGCAGCCCCCTCCGGGGGTATCAAGAGACCCAGTACTTC. Protein product: CASSPLRGYQETQYF.

This clone was seen a few times. This chain connects TRBV29-1 to TRBJ2-1, with TRBD2 matching over 15 bases. Trimming removed 7 bases from V and 8 bases from J; junction bases left unmatched: 9. There are 15 residues in the CDR3. Germline lookup yields CDR1 SQVTM and CDR2 ANQGSEA. CDR3 bases: TGCAGCGGCCGGACTAGCGGGGGGGTGTACGATGAGCAGTTCTTC. Translating gives CSGRTSGGVYDEQFF.

V is TRBV29-1 and J is TRBJ2-3; D is uncertain. Germline lookup yields CDR1 SQVTM and CDR2 ANQGSEA. The CDR3 loop spans 12 amino acids. Trimming stripped 4 bases from V and 2 bases from J, with 7 bases between. The CDR3 DNA reads TGCAGCGTTGCCTGGCCCACAGATACGCAGTATTTT. It encodes CSVAWPTDTQYF.

There are a few counts of this clone. The J gene is TRBJ2-2, the V gene TRBV9; D is perhaps TRBD2 (5 bases). Germline V gene data show CDR1 as SGDLS and CDR2 as YYNGEE. The CDR3 is 14 residues long. The V and J ends lost 0 bases and 6 bases respectively, with 9 bases between them. The DNA of the CDR3 is TGTGCCAGCAGCGTAGTCAGTAGCGCCGGGGAGCTGTTTTTT. Translated: CASSVVSSAGELFF. Full variable domain (outside the CDR3, taken from reference TRBV9 and TRBJ2-2): DSGVTQTPKHLITATGQRVTLRCSPRSGDLSVYWYQQSLDQGLQFLIQYYNGEERAKGNILERFSAQQFPDLHSELNLSSLELGDSALYFCASSVVSSAGELFFGEGSRLTVL.

The rearrangement uses TRBV25-1 and TRBJ1-4; tentatively, D is TRBD1 (5 bases). Deletions cut 4 bases from V and 0 bases from J, with 15 bases between. The CDR3 length is 17 residues. In germline, CDR1 is MGHDK, CDR2 SYGVNS. CDR3 in DNA: TGTGCCAGCAGTGTGACAGTGGAGCTTGCAACTAATGAAAAACTGTTTTTT. Protein sequence: CASSVTVELATNEKLFF.

The table lists this clone with a few counts. The genes are TRBV5-1 and TRBJ2-3; 11 bases align to TRBD2. With 2 bases clipped from V and 2 bases from J, the junction kept 1 base outside the gene matches. The germline V gene has CDR1 SGHRS and CDR2 YFSETQ. CDR3 length equals 15 residues. In nucleotides, the CDR3 is TGCGCCAGCAGCTTACTAGCGGGGGCCACAGATACGCAGTATTTT. This encodes CASSLLAGATDTQYF.

The chain couples TRBV30 to TRBJ2-1, with D possibly TRBD2 on 5 matching bases. Germline CDR1 and CDR2: GTSNPN and SVGIG (reference sequence). The CDR3 has 14 residues. V lost 0 bases and J lost 5, with 11 bases in between. CDR3 amino acids: CAWSVPSFNNEQFF. The CDR3 coding sequence is TGTGCCTGGAGTGTACCTAGCTTCAACAATGAGCAGTTCTTC.

This clone was observed once. The chain couples TRBV30 to TRBJ1-2; possible D gene TRBD1, 5 bases. The CDR3 runs to 12 residues. CDR1 and CDR2 from the germline V gene are GTSNPN and SVGIG (reference sequence). Trimming shortened V by 4 bases and J by 4 bases, and 10 bases separated the two germline ends. The CDR3 sequence: CAWIDSLYGYTF. CDR3 bases: TGTGCCTGGATCGACAGCCTCTATGGCTACACCTTC.

The gene calls are TRBV30 and TRBJ2-2, with TRBD1 matching over 7 bases. Germline values: CDR1 GTSNPN, CDR2 SVGIG (reference sequence). V shed 7 bases and J 4 bases; nucleotides not matched to a gene: 9. This CDR3 contains 14 residues. The chain's CDR3 is CASSTGYSTGELFF. CDR3 bases: TGTGCCTCGTCGACAGGGTATAGCACCGGGGAGCTGTTTTTT.

V is TRBV7-9 and J is TRBJ2-3; D ambiguous. Trimming removed 6 bases at V and 1 base at J, with 11 bases between. The CDR3 covers 14 residues. The germline V gene encodes CDR1 SEHNR and CDR2 FQNEAQ (reference sequence). CDR3 in amino acids: CASSSTQGTDTQYF. The CDR3 region has the DNA TGTGCCAGCAGTTCCACCCAAGGCACAGATACGCAGTATTTT.

V is TRBV6-5 and J is TRBJ2-5; 8 positions match TRBD1. Unmatched junction bases numbered 7, after V lost 2 bases and J lost 5 bases. Germline loops: CDR1 MNHEY, CDR2 SVGAGI. The CDR3 covers 15 residues. The CDR3 DNA follows: TGTGCCAGCAGTTACGACAGGGGCTCTCAGGAGACCCAGTACTTC. This encodes CASSYDRGSQETQYF.

This chain joins TRBV6-6 and TRBJ1-1; D is possibly TRBD1 (5 bases). V lost 2 bases to trimming and J lost 1 base, with 5 bases between them. Looked up from germline, CDR1 is MNHNY and CDR2 is SVGAGI (reference sequence). The CDR3 has 13 residues. The CDR3 sequence: CASSYRGNTEAFF. In DNA, the CDR3 is TGTGCCAGCAGTTACAGGGGGAACACTGAAGCTTTCTTT.